These T cell receptor beta chains were read from a single sample in a study of read filtering for tumor transcriptome and immune sequencing. TCRdb re-analysed the reads in MiXCR, keeping a single row per CDR3 protein. The repertoire holds about 50,000 distinct CDR3 sequences, with 15% to 20% as singletons. The sequenced sample consisted of a population of CD138-negative cells sorted from bone marrow. All receptors derive from a donor aged 40 or older with multiple myeloma. CDR3s include the opening cysteine and the closing phenylalanine or tryptophan. Not every row has a clone size; where given, it reads once, few, many or a size class.

V: TRBV7-9
size: NA
J: TRBJ2-1
CDR3: CASSPGRRTSGTNEQFF

V: TRBV5-1
size: many
J: TRBJ1-1
CDR3: CASSLMSANTEAFF

V: TRBV6-5
size: many
J: TRBJ1-5
CDR3: CASSPSGRWGNQPQHF

V: TRBV11-2
size: many
J: TRBJ1-1
CDR3: CASSFTDRDDTEAFF

V: TRBV29-1
size: many
J: TRBJ1-2
CDR3: CSVDLKPGQGDYGYTF

V: TRBV29-1
size: many
J: TRBJ2-3
CDR3: CSVYYRDRVTDTQYF

V: TRBV27
size: many
J: TRBJ2-2
CDR3: CASSLYRQAGELFF

V: TRBV5-1
size: NA
J: TRBJ2-5
CDR3: CASSPSAGEETQYF

V: TRBV15
size: few
J: TRBJ1-1
CDR3: CATSRDRTGSAIEAFF

V: TRBV5-1
size: many
J: TRBJ2-5
CDR3: CASSLVPSGSDETQYF

V: TRBV29-1
size: NA
J: TRBJ1-1
CDR3: CSVHNPETYTEAFF

V: TRBV29-1
size: many
J: TRBJ2-4
CDR3: CSVEEGQGRAKNIQYF